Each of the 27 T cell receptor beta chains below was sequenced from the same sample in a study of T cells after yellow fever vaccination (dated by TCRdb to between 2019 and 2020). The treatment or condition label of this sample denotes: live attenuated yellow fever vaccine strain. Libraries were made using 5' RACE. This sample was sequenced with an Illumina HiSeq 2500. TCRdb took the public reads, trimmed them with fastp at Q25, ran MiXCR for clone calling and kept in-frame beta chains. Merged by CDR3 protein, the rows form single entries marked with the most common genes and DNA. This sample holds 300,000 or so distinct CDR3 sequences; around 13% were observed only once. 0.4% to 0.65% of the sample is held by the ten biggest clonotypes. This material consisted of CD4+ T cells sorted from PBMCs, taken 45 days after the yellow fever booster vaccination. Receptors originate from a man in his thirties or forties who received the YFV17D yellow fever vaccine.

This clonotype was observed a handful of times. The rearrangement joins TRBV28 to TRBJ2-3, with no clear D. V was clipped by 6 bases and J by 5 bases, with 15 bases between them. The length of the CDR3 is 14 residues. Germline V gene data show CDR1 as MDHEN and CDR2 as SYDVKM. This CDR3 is CASSLGRARDTQYF. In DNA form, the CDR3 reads TGTGCCAGCAGCCTCGGTCGGGCAAGAGATACGCAGTATTTT.

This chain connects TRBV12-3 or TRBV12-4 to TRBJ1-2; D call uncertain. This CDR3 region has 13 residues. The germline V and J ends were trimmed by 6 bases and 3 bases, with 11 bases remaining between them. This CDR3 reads CASSPNGYYGYTF. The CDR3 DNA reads TGTGCCAGCAGCCCGAATGGGTACTATGGCTACACCTTC.

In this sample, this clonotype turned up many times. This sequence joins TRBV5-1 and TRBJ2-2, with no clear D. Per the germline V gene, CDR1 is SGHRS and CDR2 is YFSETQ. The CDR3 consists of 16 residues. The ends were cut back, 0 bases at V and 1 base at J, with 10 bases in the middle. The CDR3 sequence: CASSLETGRNTGELFF. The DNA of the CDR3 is TGCGCCAGCAGCTTGGAAACGGGTAGGAACACCGGGGAGCTGTTTTTT.

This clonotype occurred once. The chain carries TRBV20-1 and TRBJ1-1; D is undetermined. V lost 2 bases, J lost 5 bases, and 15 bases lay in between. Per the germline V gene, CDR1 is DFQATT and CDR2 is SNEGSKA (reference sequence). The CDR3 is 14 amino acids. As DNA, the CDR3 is TGCAGTGCTAGACCCGGGAATCGTGTGACTGAAGCTTTCTTT. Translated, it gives CSARPGNRVTEAFF.

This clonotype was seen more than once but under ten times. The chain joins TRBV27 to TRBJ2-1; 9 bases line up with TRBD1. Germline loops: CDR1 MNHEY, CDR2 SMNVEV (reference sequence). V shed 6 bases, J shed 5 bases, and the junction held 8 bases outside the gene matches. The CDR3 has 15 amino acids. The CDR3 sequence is CASRIRDRDHNEQFF. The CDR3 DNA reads TGTGCCAGCAGAATCCGGGACAGGGACCACAATGAGCAGTTCTTC.

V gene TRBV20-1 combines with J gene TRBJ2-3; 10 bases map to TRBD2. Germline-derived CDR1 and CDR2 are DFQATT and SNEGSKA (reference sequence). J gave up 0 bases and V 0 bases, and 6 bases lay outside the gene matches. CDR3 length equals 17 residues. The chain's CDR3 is CSARESGLAESTDTQYF. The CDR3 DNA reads TGCAGTGCTAGAGAAAGCGGACTAGCGGAGAGCACAGATACGCAGTATTTT.

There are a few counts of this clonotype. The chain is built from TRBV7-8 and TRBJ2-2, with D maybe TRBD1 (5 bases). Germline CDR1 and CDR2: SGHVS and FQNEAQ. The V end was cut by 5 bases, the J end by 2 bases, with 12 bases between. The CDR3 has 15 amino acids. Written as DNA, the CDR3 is TGTGCCAGCAGCGCGTCCGGACAAAACACCGGGGAGCTGTTTTTT. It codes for CASSASGQNTGELFF.

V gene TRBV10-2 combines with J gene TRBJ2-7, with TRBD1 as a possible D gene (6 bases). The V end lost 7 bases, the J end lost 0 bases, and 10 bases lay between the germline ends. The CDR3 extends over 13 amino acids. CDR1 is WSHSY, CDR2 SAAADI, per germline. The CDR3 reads CASKGQSSYEQYF. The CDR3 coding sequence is TGCGCCAGCAAAGGACAGAGCTCCTACGAGCAGTACTTC.

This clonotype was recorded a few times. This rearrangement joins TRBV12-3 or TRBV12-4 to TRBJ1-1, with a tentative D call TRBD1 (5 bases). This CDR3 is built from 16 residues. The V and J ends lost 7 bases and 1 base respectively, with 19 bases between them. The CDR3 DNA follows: TGTGCCAGCAACGGTGAGCGGGTCGGGGGGAACACTGAAGCTTTCTTT. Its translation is CASNGERVGGNTEAFF.

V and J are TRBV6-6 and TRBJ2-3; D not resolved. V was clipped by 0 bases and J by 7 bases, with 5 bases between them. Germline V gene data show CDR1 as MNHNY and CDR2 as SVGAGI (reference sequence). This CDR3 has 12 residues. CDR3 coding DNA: TGTGCCAGCAGTTACTCGAGCTATACGCAGTATTTT. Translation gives CASSYSSYTQYF.

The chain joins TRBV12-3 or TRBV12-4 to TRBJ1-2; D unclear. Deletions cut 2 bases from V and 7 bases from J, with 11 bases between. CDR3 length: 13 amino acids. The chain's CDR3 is CASSLLGPAGYTF. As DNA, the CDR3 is TGTGCCAGCAGTTTACTCGGGCCGGCTGGCTACACCTTC.

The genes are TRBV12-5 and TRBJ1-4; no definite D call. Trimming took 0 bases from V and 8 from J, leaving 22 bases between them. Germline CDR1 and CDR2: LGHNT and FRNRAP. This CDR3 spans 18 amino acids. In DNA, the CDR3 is TGTGCTAGTGGTTTGGTAACAATCGGAAGCACCCCTCGGGAAAAACTGTTTTTT. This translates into CASGLVTIGSTPREKLFF. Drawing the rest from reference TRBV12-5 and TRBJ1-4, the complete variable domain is DARVTQTPRHKVTEMGQEVTMRCQPILGHNTVFWYRQTMMQGLELLAYFRNRAPLDDSGMPKDRFSAEMPDATLATLKIQPSEPRDSAVYFCASGLVTIGSTPREKLFFGSGTQLSVL.

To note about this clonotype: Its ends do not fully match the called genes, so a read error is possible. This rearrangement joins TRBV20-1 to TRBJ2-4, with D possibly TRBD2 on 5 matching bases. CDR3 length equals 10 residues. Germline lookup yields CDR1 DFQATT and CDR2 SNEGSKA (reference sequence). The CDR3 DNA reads TGCAGTGCTAGCCCGGGAAAAGGAAACTTC. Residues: CSASPGKGNF.

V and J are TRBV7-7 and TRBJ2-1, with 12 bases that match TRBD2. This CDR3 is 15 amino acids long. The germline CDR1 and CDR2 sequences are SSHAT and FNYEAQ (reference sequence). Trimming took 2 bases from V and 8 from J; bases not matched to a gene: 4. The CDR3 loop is CASSLTSGRSHEQFF. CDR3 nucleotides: TGTGCCAGCAGCTTAACTAGCGGGAGGTCCCATGAGCAGTTCTTC.

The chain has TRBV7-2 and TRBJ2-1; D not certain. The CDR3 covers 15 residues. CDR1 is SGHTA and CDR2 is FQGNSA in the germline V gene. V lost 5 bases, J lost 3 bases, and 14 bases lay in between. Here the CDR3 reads CASSPSSEGYNEQFF. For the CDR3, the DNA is TGTGCCAGCAGCCCCTCAAGTGAAGGCTACAATGAGCAGTTCTTC.

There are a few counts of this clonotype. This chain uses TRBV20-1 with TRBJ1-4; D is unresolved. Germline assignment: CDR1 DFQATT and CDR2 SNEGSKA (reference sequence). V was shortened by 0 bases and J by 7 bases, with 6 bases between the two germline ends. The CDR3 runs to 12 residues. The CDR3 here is CSARDSAEKLFF. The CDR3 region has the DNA TGCAGTGCTAGAGATAGCGCTGAAAAACTGTTTTTT.

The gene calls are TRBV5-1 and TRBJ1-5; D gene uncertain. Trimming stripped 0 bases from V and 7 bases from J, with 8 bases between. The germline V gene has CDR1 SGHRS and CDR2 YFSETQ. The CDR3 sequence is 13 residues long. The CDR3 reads CASSLDLGQPQHF. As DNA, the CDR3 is TGCGCCAGCAGCTTGGATTTGGGGCAGCCCCAGCATTTT.

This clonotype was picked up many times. CDR3 in amino acids: CASSPGTRGGQETQYF. DNA for the CDR3: TGTGCCAGCAGTCCGGGGACTAGGGGGGGACAAGAGACCCAGTACTTC. The chain joins TRBV12-3 or TRBV12-4 to TRBJ2-5, with 8 positions matching TRBD2. The CDR3 extends over 16 amino acids. V gave up 5 bases and J gave up 2 bases; unmatched junction bases: 10.

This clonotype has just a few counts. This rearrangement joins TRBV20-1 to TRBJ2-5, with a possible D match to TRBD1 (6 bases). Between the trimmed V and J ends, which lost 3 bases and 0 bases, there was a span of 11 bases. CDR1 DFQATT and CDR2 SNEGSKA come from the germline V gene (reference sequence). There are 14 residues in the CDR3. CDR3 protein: CSARDSTNQETQYF. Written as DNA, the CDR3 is TGCAGTGCTAGGGACAGCACCAACCAAGAGACCCAGTACTTC.

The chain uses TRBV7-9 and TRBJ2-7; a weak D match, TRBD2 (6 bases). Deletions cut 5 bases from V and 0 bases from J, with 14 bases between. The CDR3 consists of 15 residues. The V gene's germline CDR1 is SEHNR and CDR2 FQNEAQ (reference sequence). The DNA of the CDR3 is TGTGCCAGCAGCCGCCGGGTCGGGAGCTCCTACGAGCAGTACTTC. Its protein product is CASSRRVGSSYEQYF.

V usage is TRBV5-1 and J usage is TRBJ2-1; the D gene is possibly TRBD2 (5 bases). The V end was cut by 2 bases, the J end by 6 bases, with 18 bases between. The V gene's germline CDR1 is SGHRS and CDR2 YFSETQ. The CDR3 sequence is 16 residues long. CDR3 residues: CASSFTAAVRANEQFF. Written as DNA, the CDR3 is TGCGCCAGCAGCTTCACAGCGGCTGTTAGGGCCAATGAGCAGTTCTTC.

The CDR3 DNA follows: TGCAGTGCTAGAGTCCCGATGGATACGCAGTATTTT. The encoded protein is CSARVPMDTQYF. V gene TRBV20-1 combines with J gene TRBJ2-3; D is uncertain. The V gene's germline CDR1 is DFQATT and CDR2 SNEGSKA (reference sequence). This CDR3 spans 12 amino acids. Trimming stripped 1 base from V and 6 bases from J, with 8 bases between.

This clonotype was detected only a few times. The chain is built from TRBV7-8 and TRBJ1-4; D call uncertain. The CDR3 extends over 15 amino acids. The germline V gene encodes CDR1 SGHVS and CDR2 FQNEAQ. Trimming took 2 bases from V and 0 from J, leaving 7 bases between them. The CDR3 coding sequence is TGTGCCAGCAGCTTATTTAGCTCAACTAATGAAAAACTGTTTTTT. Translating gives CASSLFSSTNEKLFF.

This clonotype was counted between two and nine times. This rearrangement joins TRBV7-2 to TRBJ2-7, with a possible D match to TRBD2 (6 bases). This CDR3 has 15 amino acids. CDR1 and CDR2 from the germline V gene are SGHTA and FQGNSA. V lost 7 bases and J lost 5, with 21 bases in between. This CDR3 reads CASTSPGTALNEQYF. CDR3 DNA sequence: TGTGCCAGCACTTCCCCCGGGACTGCTCTGAACGAGCAGTACTTC.

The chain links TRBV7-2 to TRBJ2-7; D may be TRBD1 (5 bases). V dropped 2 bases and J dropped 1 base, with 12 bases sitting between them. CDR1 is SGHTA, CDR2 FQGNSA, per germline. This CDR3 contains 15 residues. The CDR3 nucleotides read TGTGCCAGCAGCTTATCCCAAGCAGGGTCCTACGAGCAGTACTTC. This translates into CASSLSQAGSYEQYF. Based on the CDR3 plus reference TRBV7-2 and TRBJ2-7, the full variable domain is GAGVSQSPSNKVTEKGKDVELRCDPISGHTALYWYRQSLGQGLEFLIYFQGNSAPDKSGLPSDRFSAERTGGSVSTLTIQRTQQEDSAVYLCASSLSQAGSYEQYFGPGTRLTVT.

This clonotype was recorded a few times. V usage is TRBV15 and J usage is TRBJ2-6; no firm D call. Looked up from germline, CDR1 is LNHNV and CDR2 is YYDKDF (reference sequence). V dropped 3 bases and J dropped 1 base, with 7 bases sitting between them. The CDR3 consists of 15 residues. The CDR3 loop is CATSSGDSGANVLTF. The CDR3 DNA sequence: TGTGCCACCAGCAGTGGAGATTCTGGGGCCAACGTCCTGACTTTC.

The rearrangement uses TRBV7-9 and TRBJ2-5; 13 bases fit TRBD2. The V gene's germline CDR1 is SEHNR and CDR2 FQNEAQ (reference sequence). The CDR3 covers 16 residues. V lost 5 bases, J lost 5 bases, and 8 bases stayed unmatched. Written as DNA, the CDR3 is TGTGCCAGCAGCCTCGGACTAGCGGGAGAGGATGAGACCCAGTACTTC. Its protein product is CASSLGLAGEDETQYF.